The clone carrying this T cell receptor beta chain was seen only a few times. This sample was included in a study of tissue T cells after allogeneic stem cell transplantation. This CDR3 is 16 amino acids long. The junction had 5 bases not matched to a gene; V was cut back by 3 bases and J by 0 bases. CDR1 and CDR2 from the germline V gene are SGHVS and FQNEAQ. TCRdb's copy holds only in-frame clones and misses some; the assay was immunoSEQ multiplex PCR. Among 4,500 to 7,000 clones listed, about 79% were seen once. The chain employs TRBV7-8 and TRBJ1-3; 7 bases line up with TRBD1. The starting material was blood, obtained before transplantation. This TCR derives from a man between 40 and 69 years old who later had graft-versus-host disease after an allogeneic stem cell transplant. The CDR3 bases are TGTGCCAGCAGCTTGCGGGACAGATCCTCTGGAAACACCATATATTTT. Translated, it gives CASSLRDRSSGNTIYF.